Following are 4 T cell receptor beta chains from one sample sequenced in a study of T cells in Graves' hyperthyroidism and ophthalmopathy. RNA transcripts yielded amplified TCR beta CDR3 regions. HTBI primers were used for first-round RT-PCR of the TCR CDR3. TCRdb redid the calling of the multiplex PCR reads with MiXCR, one entry per CDR3 protein. The sample lists about 350,000 distinct CDR3 sequences; approximately 15% were seen once. What was sequenced was blood. Source of these receptors: a woman between 25 and 40 years old with Graves' hyperthyroidism.

This clonotype appeared many times. The chain links TRBV14 to TRBJ2-1; no clear D gene. V lost 2 bases and J lost 4, with 0 bases in between. The CDR3 loop spans 11 amino acids. Germline loops: CDR1 SGHDN, CDR2 FVKESK. CDR3 DNA: TGTGCCAGCAGCCAATACAATGAGCAGTTCTTC. It translates to CASSQYNEQFF.

The genes are TRBV28 and TRBJ1-6; 9 nucleotides line up with TRBD1. The junction had 3 bases not matched to a gene; V was cut back by 8 bases and J by 10 bases. The CDR3 sequence is 12 residues long. Germline V gene lookup returns CDR1 MDHEN and CDR2 SYDVKM. The chain's CDR3 is CASGQGKSPLHF. CDR3 DNA: TGTGCCAGCGGACAGGGGAAATCACCCCTCCACTTT.

The rearrangement links TRBV19 to TRBJ2-7; tentative D call: TRBD2 (5 bases). Trimming removed 3 bases from V and 2 bases from J, with 11 bases in between. Germline CDR1 and CDR2: LNHDA and SQIVND (reference sequence). The CDR3 consists of 14 residues. CDR3 coding DNA: TGTGCCAGTAGTATCGGACTTCCCGCCTACGAGCAGTACTTC. This encodes CASSIGLPAYEQYF.

This clonotype showed up many times. The chain combines TRBV28 with TRBJ2-3; D may correspond to TRBD1 or TRBD2 (5 bases each). Germline lookup yields CDR1 MDHEN and CDR2 SYDVKM. The ends were cut back, 3 bases at V and 6 bases at J, with 16 bases in the middle. The CDR3 is 15 amino acids. CDR3 nucleotides: TGTGCCAGCAGTTTCGTGGGACGCCCTGGCGATACGCAGTATTTT. Translating it yields CASSFVGRPGDTQYF.